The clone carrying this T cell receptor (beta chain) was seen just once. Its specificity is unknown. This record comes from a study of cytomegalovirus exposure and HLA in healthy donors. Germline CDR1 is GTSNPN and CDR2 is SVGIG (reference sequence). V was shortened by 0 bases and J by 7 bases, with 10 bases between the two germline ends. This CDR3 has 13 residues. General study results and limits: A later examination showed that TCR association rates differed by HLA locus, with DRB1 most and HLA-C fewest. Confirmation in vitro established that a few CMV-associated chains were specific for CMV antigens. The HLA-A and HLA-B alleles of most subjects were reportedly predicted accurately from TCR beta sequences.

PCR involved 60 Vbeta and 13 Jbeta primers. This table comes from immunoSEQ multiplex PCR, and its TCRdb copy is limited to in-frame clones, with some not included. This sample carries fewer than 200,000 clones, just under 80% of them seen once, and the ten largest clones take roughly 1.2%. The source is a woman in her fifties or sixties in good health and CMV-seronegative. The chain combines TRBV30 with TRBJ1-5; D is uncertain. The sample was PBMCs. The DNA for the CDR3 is TGTGCCTGGAGTGTACAGAGCAGCCAGCCCCAGCATTTT. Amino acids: CAWSVQSSQPQHF.